This is a list of T cell receptor beta chains from one sample in a study of cytomegalovirus exposure and HLA in healthy donors. The method was immunoSEQ multiplex PCR; TCRdb's version includes in-frame clones alone and lacks a portion of them. This sample carries around 150,000 clones, roughly 88% of them seen once, and the ten largest clones take about 9.3%. Material for sequencing was PBMCs. These receptors all stem from a man aged 18 to 29 in good health and CMV-seropositive. Each CDR3 is given with its conserved first and last residue. A D gene is named only where the DNA matches it firmly. Clone sizes are given selectively: once, few, many, or a class where the clone is expanded.

j_call v_call clone_size d_call cdr3_nt cdr3_aa
TRBJ2-7 TRBV18 few NA TGTGCCAGCTCACCACTCCCACAGATTAACGAGCAGTACTTC CASSPLPQINEQYF
TRBJ2-3 TRBV27 NA TRBD2 TGTGCCAGCAGTTTATTGGGACTAGCGGGGGCTGATACGCAGTATTTT CASSLLGLAGADTQYF
TRBJ2-7 TRBV19 NA TRBD1 TGTGCCAGTAGTACCCTGACAGGGGGCTCCTACGAGCAGTACTTC CASSTLTGGSYEQYF
TRBJ2-1 TRBV15 NA NA TGTGCCACCAGCAGAGATCGTCAGACGGGGCAGTTCTTC CATSRDRQTGQFF
TRBJ2-5 TRBV5-8 NA TRBD1 TGTGCCAGCAGCTTGCCCCGGGACAGGGGGCCCCAAGAGACCCAGTACTTC CASSLPRDRGPQETQYF
TRBJ2-5 TRBV6-1 NA NA TGTGCCAGCAGGATGGGCCAATACCAAGAGACCCAGTACTTC CASRMGQYQETQYF
TRBJ1-5 TRBV5-5 NA TRBD1 TGTGCCAGCAGCTGGGGACAGGGGGATCAGCCCCAGCATTTT CASSWGQGDQPQHF
TRBJ1-6 TRBV4-2 NA NA TGTGCCAGCAGCCAAGACAGGCTACTGGATTCACCCCTCCACTTT CASSQDRLLDSPLHF
TRBJ2-3 TRBV5-1 NA TRBD1 TGCGCCAGCAGCTTGGCCGGGACAGTCGCTTTT CASSLAGTVAF
TRBJ1-1 TRBV5-5 NA NA TGTGCCAGCAGCGCCTCCGGAGTGCCGAACACTGAAGCTTTCTTT CASSASGVPNTEAFF
TRBJ1-3 TRBV7-9 NA NA TGTTCCAGCAGAGTATTAGAAAACACCATATATTTT CSSRVLENTIYF
TRBJ1-1 TRBV27 once NA TGTGCCAGCAGTTCAGGACAGTCAGGGGAAACTGAAGCTTTCTTT CASSSGQSGETEAFF
TRBJ1-2 TRBV6-6 NA NA TGTGCCAGCAGTTATAGGGACCAGCCTGAGGGAGGAGGCTACACCTTC CASSYRDQPEGGGYTF
TRBJ1-2 TRBV19 NA NA TGTGCCAGTGGGTGGTCCCCAGGGACTGCCCGAAGAGGCTACACCTTC CASGWSPGTARRGYTF
TRBJ2-1 TRBV9 NA TRBD2 TGTGCCAGCAGTGATGGGACTAGCGGGCGTGGCAATGAGCAGTTCTTC CASSDGTSGRGNEQFF
TRBJ2-5 TRBV11-2 NA TRBD2 TGTGCCAGCAGCCCCGGGTTGCTAGCGGGGCAAGAGACCCAGTACTTC CASSPGLLAGQETQYF
TRBJ1-2 TRBV27 NA NA TGTGCCAGCAGTTTGCCAGGGCTGAGGAGCTACACCTTC CASSLPGLRSYTF
TRBJ2-1 TRBV7-2 NA NA TGTGCCAGCAGCGTGGACTCCTGGAATGAGCAGTTCTTC CASSVDSWNEQFF
TRBJ2-6 TRBV2 NA NA TGTGCCAGCAGTGCAAAGAGCTCTGGGGCCAACGTCCTGACTTTC CASSAKSSGANVLTF
TRBJ1-1 TRBV14 few NA TGTGCCAGCAGCCAAGAGGCTTTAATCGCTGAAGCTTTCTTT CASSQEALIAEAFF
TRBJ2-4 TRBV4-3 NA TRBD1 TGCGCCAGCAGCCAAGATACTCCGGGCAGGGGGCAGGCGGCCAAAAACATTCAGTACTTC CASSQDTPGRGQAAKNIQYF
TRBJ2-5 TRBV29-1 NA NA TGCAGCGTCCGGGGAGACGCAGAGGCCCAGTACTTC CSVRGDAEAQYF
TRBJ2-7 TRBV10-3 NA TRBD1 TGTGCCATCAGTCCTGACAGGGGAACCTACGAGCAGTACTTC CAISPDRGTYEQYF
TRBJ2-1 TRBV7-2 NA NA TGTGCCAGCAGCCTGACTCGTGAGCAGTTCTTC CASSLTREQFF
TRBJ2-5 TRBV5-1 once NA TGCGCCAGCAGCTTGTCCGGGATAATCTCGGAGACCCAGTACTTC CASSLSGIISETQYF
TRBJ1-1 TRBV18 NA NA TGTGCCAGCTCAATACAGGGCAACACTGAAGCTTTCTTT CASSIQGNTEAFF
TRBJ2-1 TRBV19 NA TRBD2 TGTGCCAGTGGGGACTACCCGGGGGAGCAGTTCTTC CASGDYPGEQFF
TRBJ2-3 TRBV6-5 NA TRBD1 TGTGCCAGCAGCCTCGGGACAGGGTTGGATACGCAGTATTTT CASSLGTGLDTQYF
TRBJ2-1 TRBV7-6 NA TRBD2 TGTGCCAGCAGCTTGTTAGCGGGGGGGCAGAATGAGCAGTTCTTC CASSLLAGGQNEQFF
TRBJ1-2 TRBV13 NA NA TGTGCCAGCACCGTGGGGCTCAATCGGAACTATGGCTACACCTTC CASTVGLNRNYGYTF
TRBJ2-7 TRBV19 NA NA TGTGCCAGGAGAAACAACAGCCCTGACTACGAGCAGTACTTC CARRNNSPDYEQYF